Here is one T cell receptor (beta chain) with its context. Its antigen is still unknown. This sample is drawn from a study of cytomegalovirus exposure and HLA in healthy donors. Points from the study as a whole: An analysis that came later showed most CMV-associated TCR beta chains appearing HLA-restricted. In a later analysis, productive TCRs from donors in an Asian-associated ancestry cluster reportedly carried fewer N-insertions than the cohort mean. An analysis was carried out at a later point. It showed that HLA-associated TCR beta chains were more clonally expanded than equally common non-associated chains. A list of 150 to 200 TCR beta chains associated with cytomegalovirus was given.

A multiplex PCR was run with 60 Vbeta primers and 13 Jbeta primers. Method: immunoSEQ multiplex PCR; TCRdb's copy keeps in-frame clones and lacks some. The table shows around 120,000 clones, with roughly 60% occurring only once. The CDR3 contains 15 residues. With V trimmed by 6 bases and J by 1 base, 5 bases remained unmatched. In germline, CDR1 is MNHEY, CDR2 SVGAGI. The clonotype originates from a man aged 35-49 years in good health and CMV-seropositive. This chain connects TRBV6-5 to TRBJ2-3; 9 bases are shared with TRBD2. The sample taken for sequencing was PBMCs. CDR3 nucleotides: TGTGCCAGCAGCCAGAGCGGGGGGCGCACAGATACGCAGTATTTT. Its translation is CASSQSGGRTDTQYF.